The source of this T cell receptor beta chain is a study of T cells in Graves' hyperthyroidism and ophthalmopathy. This clonotype was detected many times. As yet, its antigen is unknown. Study outcomes and limitations: For ophthalmopathy, model prediction preceded onset by a median roughly 5.9 months.

V gave up 3 bases and J gave up 3 bases, with 12 bases separating them. The CDR3 covers 14 residues. Germline assignment: CDR1 SNHLY and CDR2 FYNNEI. The investigators amplified TCR beta CDR3 regions from RNA transcripts. The HTBI primer set drove a first-round RT-PCR of the TCR CDR3. TCRdb used MiXCR to reprocess the multiplex PCR reads, holding one entry per CDR3 protein. The sample records fewer than 650,000 distinct CDR3 sequences, about 14% being singletons. Diagnosis of hyperthyroidism was new in patients aged 18 to 65, and its duration was under 2 months. Thyroid ultrasound and orbital computed tomography, with clinical symptoms and serum thyroxine and TRAb, informed diagnoses. Cells are PBMCs isolated from about 10 ml of fresh blood.

The sequencing input was blood. The receptor's source is a middle-aged woman with Graves' hyperthyroidism. This chain links TRBV2 with TRBJ2-7; tentatively, D is TRBD1 or TRBD2 (7 bases each). CDR3 coding DNA: TGTGCCAGCAGTGAGGGAGGGGGCTTCTACGAGCAGTACTTC. It codes for CASSEGGGFYEQYF.